This T cell receptor (beta chain) was found in a study of blood T cell repertoires in COVID-19. Study in general: Specimens from acute and convalescent COVID-19 originated in the United States, Italy and Spain. In each case, the material was cDNA or gDNA derived from T cells, B-cell-depleted T cells, or PBMCs.

Using immunoSEQ multiplex PCR, the repertoire was profiled, and TCRdb retains in-frame clones only, with some absent. This sample yields 200,000 to 250,000 clones, of which roughly 90% are seen a single time; roughly 2.7% belongs to the top ten. Recovery meant two consecutive negative NP/OP PCR tests, professional clearance, or resolved symptoms. This receptor was taken from a woman aged 25 to 39 who had recovered from COVID-19. What was sequenced was PBMCs or T cells enriched from blood (not recorded which).

The CDR3 nucleotides read TGTGCCAGCAGCACTAGCGGGGGCACAGATACGCAGTATTTT. It specifies CASSTSGGTDTQYF. This chain uses TRBV7-3 with TRBJ2-3; 10 nucleotides match TRBD2. The CDR3 totals 14 residues. Germline-derived CDR1 and CDR2 are SGHTA and FQGTGA. V shed 5 bases, J shed 1 base, and the junction held 0 bases outside the gene matches.